A selection of T cell receptor beta chains follows, all from one sample in a study of control samples from healthy donors and cancer patients. Using immunoSEQ multiplex PCR, the repertoire was profiled, and TCRdb retains in-frame clones only, with some absent. The sample has approximately 140,000 clones; approximately 94% are singletons. Source material: blood. These receptors came from a man aged 18 to 30 in good health. Both conserved end residues are part of each CDR3. Fields, in order: D gene, V gene, clone size, J gene, CDR3 protein, CDR3 DNA. A D gene is named only where the DNA matches it firmly. The size of a clone is reported for some rows only, either as once, few or many, or as a class for expanded clones.

>-|TRBV18|-|TRBJ1-1
CASSPSREGGEAFF
TGTGCCAGCTCACCCTCCAGGGAAGGAGGTGAAGCTTTCTTT
>-|TRBV21-1|-|TRBJ2-3
CASSKEDRATDTQYF
TGTGCCAGCAGCAAAGAAGACAGAGCCACAGATACGCAGTATTTT
>-|TRBV5-6|-|TRBJ1-3
CASSSNVAWVDSGNTIYF
TGTGCCAGCAGCTCAAATGTCGCCTGGGTAGACTCTGGAAACACCATATATTTT
>-|TRBV15|few|TRBJ2-7
CATSPRLNAYEQYF
TGTGCCACCAGCCCGAGACTGAACGCCTACGAGCAGTACTTC
>-|TRBV27|-|TRBJ2-7
CASSFSPNRASYEQYF
TGTGCCAGCAGTTTTAGCCCGAACAGGGCCTCCTACGAGCAGTACTTC
>-|TRBV7-3|once|TRBJ2-2
CASTQHPLDTGELFF
TGTGCCAGCACCCAACACCCCCTTGACACCGGGGAGCTGTTTTTT
>-|TRBV13|-|TRBJ2-1
CASSLGYAAEQFF
TGTGCCAGTAGCTTAGGCTACGCCGCAGAGCAGTTCTTC
>-|TRBV27|-|TRBJ2-2
CASSFKMVNTGELFF
TGTGCCAGCAGTTTTAAGATGGTGAACACCGGGGAGCTGTTTTTT
>-|TRBV2|-|TRBJ1-4
CASSELGAANEKLFF
TGTGCCAGCAGTGAACTAGGGGCGGCTAATGAAAAACTGTTTTTT
>-|TRBV19|-|TRBJ2-3
CASTPEIAASSTDTQYF
TGTGCCAGTACCCCTGAGATAGCAGCGTCTAGCACAGATACGCAGTATTTT
>-|TRBV4-3|-|TRBJ2-7
CASSHGPSYEQYF
TGCGCCAGCAGCCACGGGCCCAGCTACGAGCAGTACTTC
>-|TRBV7-8|-|TRBJ1-5
CASSLAGPGLRPQHF
TGTGCCAGCAGCTTAGCTGGTCCCGGTCTGCGGCCCCAGCATTTT
>-|TRBV5-4|-|TRBJ2-6
CASSGRSSGANVLTF
TGTGCCAGCAGCGGGAGGAGCTCTGGGGCCAACGTCCTGACTTTC
>-|TRBV28|once|TRBJ1-1
CASSLAETTEAFF
TGTGCCAGCAGCCTGGCGGAAACCACTGAAGCTTTCTTT
>-|TRBV12-3/TRBV12-4|-|TRBJ1-5
CASSFDGNQPQHF
TGTGCCAGCAGTTTTGATGGCAATCAGCCCCAGCATTTT
>TRBD2|TRBV9|-|TRBJ2-1
CASSVVASGSNEQFF
TGTGCCAGCAGCGTAGTGGCTAGCGGGAGTAATGAGCAGTTCTTC